This T cell receptor beta chain originates from a study of CXCR3-negative and CXCR3-positive naive CD8 T cells (dated by TCRdb to the late 2010s). Background for the entire study: Roughly 130 million TRB reads were obtained in total, roughly 1.5 +/- 0.3 million reads per library. Diversity and physicochemical repertoire analyses were performed on approximately 10 donors pooled from two independent experiments. The TRBV-TRBJ cluster analysis covered naive subsets from a handful of donors and memory cells from 3 donors. Results and caveats for the whole study, not just this receptor: Compared with CXCR3-negative naive cells, CXCR3-positive naive cells had TRB CDR3s with higher hydrophobicity (lower Kidera factor 4), lower energy, and higher strength and volume indices. Because CXCR3 expression was partially decreased after cryopreservation, freshly isolated PBMCs were used for most assays. Similar TRBV-TRBJ usage was shown by naive CXCR3-negative and CXCR3-positive cells from the same donor, whereas distinct patterns were shown by memory cells. Because surface CD5, which has been linked to self-reactivity in mice, was comparable between naive subsets, TCR interaction strength was also inferred from TRB CDR3 physicochemical properties. Repertoire diversity was comparably high in both naive subsets but much lower in memory CD8+ T cells.

TCRdb lists the instrument as NextSeq 550. The Human TCR Profiling Kit (MiLaboratory) was used to make UMI-labeled 5' RACE TRB cDNA libraries. The full amount of extracted RNA was used for cDNA synthesis, and the full amount of resulting cDNA was used for PCR amplification. Libraries were prepared in parallel using an identical number of PCR cycles. The study's processing was this. With a minimum of two reads required per UMI, MIGEC and MiXCR pulled out about 52,000 +/- 9,100 unique UMI-labeled TRB cDNA molecules from each library. On average, each library contained roughly 40,000 +/- 10,000 functional in-frame TRB CDR3 nucleotide clonotypes without stop codons. Diversity metrics, including normalized Shannon-Wiener and Chao1, were computed in VDJtools after downsampling to 5000 UMI-labeled TRB molecules per sample. For the central five CDR3 residues, VDJtools calculated physicochemical properties weighted by clonotype size, namely interaction energy, strength, volume and Kidera factor 4. TCRdb reprocessed the reads, so every CDR3 protein sequence counts as one entry and DNA is not shown. The V and J calls follow TCRdb's processing rather than the paper's. The table held for this sample gives around 140,000 distinct CDR3 sequences. The ten largest make up approximately 0.29% of the sample.

The CDR3 goes from the cysteine to the phenylalanine over 15 residues. No DNA accompanies this entry. Reading the germline V gene gives CDR1 MDHEN and CDR2 SYDVKM. In regard to this clonotype: The target of this receptor is not known.

For every CD8+ T cell subset, fewer than 350,000 cells were flow-sorted straight into RLT lysis buffer, and each subset was sorted in triplicate. Naive CD8+ T cells were defined stringently as CD45RO-CCR7+CD27+CD95- to exclude memory contaminants. Using standard density gradient centrifugation, peripheral blood mononuclear cells were isolated from buffy coats. Naive CXCR3-negative and CXCR3-positive CD8+ T cells were flow-sorted using a FACSAria III. Total RNA was extracted from sorted cells using an RNeasy Mini Kit. The sample consisted of naive CXCR3- CD8+ T cells from blood. The sample's cell subset or site, from its label and the paper: CD45RO-CCR7+CD27+CD95- naive CD8+ T cells lacking CXCR3 (TNR3-). The receptor's source is a human donor in good health. Some clones in this sample may be carry-over from other donors' samples. Here the chain combines TRBV28 and TRBJ2-1; the D gene TCRdb calls, TRBD2, cannot be checked with no DNA. The CDR3 corresponds to CASSLFHQTRDEQFF.